The clone carrying this TCR beta chain was detected a few times. Its antigen is as yet unknown. The use of a sample-barcoded 5' primer and a J-beta primer mix characterized a second PCR of 7 to 11 cycles. TCRdb re-analysed the 5' RACE reads in MiXCR, keeping a single row per CDR3 protein. This sample has 700,000 or so distinct CDR3 sequences, with 22% found just once. CDR1 MGHDK and CDR2 SYGVNS come from the germline V gene. This CDR3 is built from 12 residues. Losses at the gene ends were 8 bases for V and 5 bases for J; bases not matched to a gene: 3. The data derive from a study of blood T cells in healthy people across ages. Findings and limits, study-wide: It was not possible, with unsorted PBMCs, to conclusively compare naive and antigen-experienced cells.

This chain links TRBV25-1 with TRBJ2-3; TRBD1 matches 8 bases. Material: blood. The origin of this receptor is a man aged 65-85 years in good health. CDR3 sequence: CASETGGDTQYF. CDR3 in DNA: TGTGCCAGCGAAACAGGGGGAGATACGCAGTATTTT. The full variable domain, rest sourced from reference TRBV25-1 and TRBJ2-3, is EADIYQTPRYLVIGTGKKITLECSQTMGHDKMYWYQQDPGMELHLIHYSYGVNSTEKGDLSSESTVSRIRTEHFPLTLESARPSHTSQYLCASETGGDTQYFGPGTRLTVL.